A single sample is the source of the 12 T cell receptor beta chains below, sequenced in a study of siplizumab effects on memory and regulatory T cells. Data came from immunoSEQ multiplex PCR; TCRdb stores just in-frame clones and leaves some out. The profile covers roughly 82,000 clones, with around 90% appearing a single time and approximately 1.5% taken by the ten largest. Sequences were obtained from Tregs sorted from blood. These TCRs come from a human donor in good health.

In its sample, this clone was seen once. The rearrangement links TRBV30 to TRBJ1-4; perhaps TRBD1 as D (5 bases). V was pared by 0 bases and J by 14 bases, with 10 bases between. From germline, CDR1 is GTSNPN and CDR2 SVGIG (reference sequence). The CDR3 is 11 residues long. Here the CDR3 DNA reads TGTGCCTGGAGTGTTGGGACGAAGCTGTTTTTT. It is translated as CAWSVGTKLFF.

The chain employs TRBV18 and TRBJ1-5; D is unresolved. The germline V and J ends were trimmed by 2 bases and 1 base, with 9 bases remaining between them. The V gene's germline CDR1 is KGHSH and CDR2 LQKENI. This CDR3 has 15 residues. The CDR3 DNA reads as TGTGCCAGCTCACCAGCCCTGATCAGCAATCAGCCCCAGCATTTT. This sequence encodes CASSPALISNQPQHF.

This chain connects TRBV2 to TRBJ2-2, with 11 bases matching TRBD1. Germline-derived CDR1 and CDR2 are SNHLY and FYNNEI. Trimming took 7 bases from V and 6 from J; bases not matched to a gene: 10. The CDR3 extends over 16 amino acids. In DNA, the CDR3 is TGTGCCAGCAAGGACAGGGGGCCCTCCACGTCCGGGGAGCTGTTTTTT. It encodes CASKDRGPSTSGELFF.

The chain has TRBV11-2 and TRBJ2-7; a possible D gene is TRBD1 (6 bases). The V end was cut by 5 bases, the J end by 6 bases, with 14 bases between. This CDR3 has 13 amino acids. CDR1 and CDR2 (germline): SGHAT, FQNNGV. Written as DNA, the CDR3 is TGTGCCAGCAGCACGACCCAGGGGTCCGAGCAGTACTTC. This gives the protein CASSTTQGSEQYF. The entire variable domain, with the rest obtained from reference TRBV11-2 and TRBJ2-7, is as follows: EAGVAQSPRYKIIEKRQSVAFWCNPISGHATLYWYQQILGQGPKLLIQFQNNGVVDDSQLPKDRFSAERLKGVDSTLKIQPAKLEDSAVYLCASSTTQGSEQYFGPGTRLTVT.

The rearrangement links TRBV1 to TRBJ1-5; TRBD1 is the table's D call and was not checked against the DNA. TRBV1 constitutes a pseudogene. This CDR3 comprises 17 residues. The CDR3 protein is CTSSPGEGQGLEQPQHF. The CDR3 DNA reads as TGCACCAGCAGCCCAGGTGAGGGACAGGGGTTGGAGCAGCCCCAGCATTTT.

This chain links TRBV6-5 with TRBJ1-2; D possibly corresponds to TRBD1 (6 bases). Trimming took 2 bases from V and 4 from J, leaving 11 bases between them. This CDR3 comprises 14 residues. Germline V lookup: CDR1 MNHEY, CDR2 SVGAGI. The CDR3 sequence is CASSYNQGFYGYTF. CDR3 sequence (DNA): TGTGCCAGCAGTTACAACCAGGGGTTCTATGGCTACACCTTC.

V gene TRBV18 combines with J gene TRBJ2-1; 9 nucleotides match TRBD2. CDR3 length: 15 amino acids. CDR1 and CDR2 (germline): KGHSH, LQKENI. J gave up 7 bases and V 1 base, and 5 bases lay outside the gene matches. The CDR3 DNA is TGTGCCAGCTCACCACTCCTAGCGGGGATAAATGAGCAGTTCTTC. This gives the protein CASSPLLAGINEQFF. Variable domain in full (rest from reference TRBV18 and TRBJ2-1): NAGVMQNPRHLVRRRGQEARLRCSPMKGHSHVYWYRQLPEEGLKFMVYLQKENIIDESGMPKERFSAEFPKEGPSILRIQQVVRGDSAAYFCASSPLLAGINEQFFGPGTRLTVL.

The rearrangement uses TRBV19 and TRBJ1-3; D ambiguous. V lost 8 bases, J lost 1 base, and 9 bases lay in between. Germline V gives CDR1 LNHDA, CDR2 SQIVND (reference sequence). The CDR3 extends over 13 amino acids. The CDR3 DNA sequence: TGTGCCAGTGGCCGACGGTCTGGAAACACCATATATTTT. Its protein product is CASGRRSGNTIYF.

This clone was seen a single time. The V gene is TRBV5-1, the J gene TRBJ2-2; perhaps TRBD2 as D (7 bases). V was cut by 0 bases and J by 5 bases, with 14 bases left in between. The CDR3 has 16 residues. The germline gives CDR1 SGHRS, CDR2 YFSETQ. The CDR3 DNA reads TGCGCCAGCAGCTTGGAACTACGGGGGGCAACCGGGGAGCTGTTTTTT. As protein: CASSLELRGATGELFF.

The V gene is TRBV19, the J gene TRBJ2-7, with D uncertain. CDR3 size: 13 residues. Germline CDR1 and CDR2: LNHDA and SQIVND (reference sequence). V was pared by 3 bases and J by 3 bases, with 9 bases between. This CDR3 reads CASSIVAFYEQYF. CDR3 DNA sequence: TGTGCCAGTAGTATCGTAGCCTTCTACGAGCAGTACTTC.

The J gene is TRBJ1-4, the V gene TRBV18; no reliable D call. Between the trimmed V and J ends, which lost 1 base and 4 bases, there was a span of 10 bases. CDR1 and CDR2 (germline): KGHSH, LQKENI. The CDR3 is 15 residues long. The CDR3 nucleotides are TGTGCCAGCTCACCACAAGCGTCCTATAATGAAAAACTGTTTTTT. This encodes CASSPQASYNEKLFF.

The J gene is TRBJ1-2, the V gene TRBV7-9, with D possibly matching TRBD1 (5 bases). The CDR3 has 11 residues. Trimming shortened V by 5 bases and J by 5 bases, and 6 bases separated the two germline ends. Looked up from germline, CDR1 is SEHNR and CDR2 is FQNEAQ (reference sequence). The CDR3 loop reads CASSPGYGYTF. As DNA, the CDR3 is TGTGCCAGCAGCCCAGGGTATGGCTACACCTTC.